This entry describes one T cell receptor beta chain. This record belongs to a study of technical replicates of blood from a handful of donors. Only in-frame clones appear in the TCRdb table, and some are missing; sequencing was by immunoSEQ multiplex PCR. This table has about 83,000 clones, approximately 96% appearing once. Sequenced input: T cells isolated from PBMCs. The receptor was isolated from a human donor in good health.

The CDR3 here is CASRVGGEDYGYTF. The CDR3, as DNA: TGTGCCAGCAGGGTTGGAGGGGAGGACTATGGCTACACCTTC. V and J are TRBV2 and TRBJ1-2, with D perhaps matching TRBD1 (5 bases). The CDR3 is made up of 14 amino acids. Trimming shortened V by 6 bases and J by 3 bases, and 14 bases separated the two germline ends. Germline loops: CDR1 SNHLY, CDR2 FYNNEI. The complete variable domain, with remaining parts taken from reference TRBV2 and TRBJ1-2, reads EPEVTQTPSHQVTQMGQEVILRCVPISNHLYFYWYRQILGQKVEFLVSFYNNEISEKSEIFDDQFSVERPDGSNFTLKIRSTKLEDSAMYFCASRVGGEDYGYTFGSGTRLTVV.